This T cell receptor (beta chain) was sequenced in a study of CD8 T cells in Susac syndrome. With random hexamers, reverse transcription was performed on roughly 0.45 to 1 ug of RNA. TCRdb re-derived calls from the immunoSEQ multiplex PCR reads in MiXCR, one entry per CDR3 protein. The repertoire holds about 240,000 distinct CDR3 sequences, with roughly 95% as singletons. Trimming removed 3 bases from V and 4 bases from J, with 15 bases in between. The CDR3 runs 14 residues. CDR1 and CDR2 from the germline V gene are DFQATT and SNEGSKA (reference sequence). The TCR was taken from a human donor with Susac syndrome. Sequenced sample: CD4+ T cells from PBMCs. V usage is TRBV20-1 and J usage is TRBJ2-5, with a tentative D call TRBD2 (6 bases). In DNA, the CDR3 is TGCAGTGCTAGTCTCCGGGAGTCGCGAGAGACCCAGTACTTC. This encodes CSASLRESRETQYF.